The present T cell receptor beta chain was sequenced within a study of control samples from healthy donors and cancer patients. The repertoire was sequenced with immunoSEQ multiplex PCR; TCRdb's copy has only in-frame clones and lacks some. The sample records roughly 95,000 clones, roughly nine tenths being singletons. Germline V lookup: CDR1 GTSNPN, CDR2 SVGIG (reference sequence). The V and J ends lost 2 bases and 3 bases respectively, with 17 bases between them. The CDR3 contains 15 residues. This clonotype was sampled from a woman aged 25 to 39 in good health. The specimen was blood. J is TRBJ2-7 and V is TRBV30; D is perhaps TRBD1 (6 bases). In DNA form, the CDR3 reads TGTGCCTGGAGTCCCTCCTTTGGGGGCCTCTACGAGCAGTACTTC. It is translated as CAWSPSFGGLYEQYF.